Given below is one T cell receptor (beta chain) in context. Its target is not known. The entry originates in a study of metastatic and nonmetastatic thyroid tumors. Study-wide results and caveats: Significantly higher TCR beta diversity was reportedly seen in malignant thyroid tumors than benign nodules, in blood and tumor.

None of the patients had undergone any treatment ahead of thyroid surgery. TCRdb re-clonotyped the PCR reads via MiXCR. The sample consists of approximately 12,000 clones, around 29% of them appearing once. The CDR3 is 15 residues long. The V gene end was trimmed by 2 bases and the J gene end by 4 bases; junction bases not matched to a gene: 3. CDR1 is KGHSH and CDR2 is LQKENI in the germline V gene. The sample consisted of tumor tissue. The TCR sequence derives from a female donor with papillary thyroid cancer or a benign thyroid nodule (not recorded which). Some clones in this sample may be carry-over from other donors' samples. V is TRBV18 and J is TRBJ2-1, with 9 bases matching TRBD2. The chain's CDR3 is CASSPILAGYNEQFF. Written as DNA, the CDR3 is TGTGCCAGCTCACCAATTCTAGCGGGGTACAATGAGCAGTTCTTC.